This entry is about one T cell receptor beta chain. Its cognate antigen is unknown. The data are from a study of somatic mutations in cytotoxic T cells in rheumatoid arthritis. Study-wide results and limits: Statistically, CD8+ T-cell clonality was not significantly distinct between individuals with rheumatoid arthritis and age-matched healthy controls.

Sequencing used immunoSEQ multiplex PCR; TCRdb keeps in-frame clones, though not all of them. The sample shows just over 30,000 clones, around four fifths of them seen only once. CDR1 and CDR2 from the germline V gene are SGHRS and YFSETQ. V lost 4 bases to trimming and J lost 1 base, with 11 bases between them. The CDR3 runs 15 residues. The clonotype was recovered from an adult with rheumatoid arthritis. Material: CD8+ T cells sorted from blood. This rearrangement joins TRBV5-1 to TRBJ1-4; no clear D. The CDR3 region is CASSEAILTNEKLFF. Here the CDR3 DNA reads TGCGCCAGCAGCGAGGCTATTCTAACTAATGAAAAACTGTTTTTT.